This record covers a single T cell receptor (beta chain). Its antigen is undetermined. This sample was taken from a study of T cell responses to AZD1222 COVID-19 vaccine. Study-wide findings and caveats: The donor cohort was predominantly white British with a female majority, and clonal diversity may have been underestimated.

Assay used: immunoSEQ multiplex PCR; TCRdb lists only in-frame clones, some missing. This sample has approximately 80,000 clones, with approximately 85% found just once. The V gene's germline CDR1 is KGHSH and CDR2 LQKENI. The J segment lost 3 bases and the V segment lost 3 bases, leaving 8 bases of the junction unmatched. The CDR3 loop spans 16 amino acids. This receptor was identified in an adult who received the AZD1222 COVID-19 vaccine. The J gene is TRBJ1-3, the V gene TRBV18; TRBD1 agrees at 7 bases. Sample: peripheral blood, taken 28 days after the second AZD1222 dose. For the CDR3, the DNA is TGTGCCAGCTCACCGCCGTTTCGGACAGGTGGAAACACCATATATTTT. Translating it yields CASSPPFRTGGNTIYF.